This TCR beta chain was observed in a study of T cell responses to AZD1222 COVID-19 vaccine (dated by TCRdb to the early 2020s). As for the study more broadly: TCR sequencing was performed for roughly 240 trial participants, of whom 200 to 220 were given two doses of AZD1222 and around 25 were given two doses of MenACWY control vaccine. Trial participants were enrolled by age into 18-55, 56-69 and 70-plus year subgroups, with approximately 150, 28 and 58 TCR-sequenced participants respectively. On the study overall, not on this receptor specifically: The whole spike protein was spanned by vaccine-associated CD4 TCRs, and dominant responses were seen in regions 160-218 and 743-854. Participants were mostly white British, with more females than males. The authors suggested clonal diversity may have been underestimated. The 56-69-year group was small, and its depth increase did not reach significance, likely because of low power. Nearly half of unique spike-specific TCRs reportedly recognized epitopes outside regions mutated in the B.1.351 and B.1.1.7 variants. A significant rise in spike-specific TCR breadth and depth was observed after two AZD1222 doses relative to day 0 and relative to MenACWY recipients. Only a handful of AZD1222 recipients were SARS-CoV-2 seropositive at baseline, limiting conclusions about previously exposed vaccinees. Because no day 14 peak-response samples were available, repertoires were characterized only after the peak T cell response.

The time point label, as the study defines it: about 28 days (+/-7) after the second vaccine dose. AZD1222 recipients whose second dose came at about 4 weeks and those whose second dose came at about 12 weeks were combined into one group, since spike-specific TCR depth and breadth did not differ between the two schedules. The vaccinee samples were drawn from two UK trials, COV001 and COV002, one of which was a single-blind randomized controlled phase 2/3 trial testing AZD1222 (ChAdOx1 nCoV-19) in healthy adults. For TCRbeta chain sequencing, PBMC samples were collected from trial participants at day 0 and at day 28 after the second dose. Including cysteine and phenylalanine, the CDR3 has 13 amino acids. Just CDR3 DNA is preserved here, 39 bases in frame from base 1. After removal of 1 base from V and 7 bases from J, the junction retains 1 base not matched to a gene. As encoded in the germline V gene (reference sequence), CDR1 is GTSNPN while CDR2 is SVGIG.

In the case of this clone: Its antigen has not been determined. Base qualities are missing; no much larger clone stands one base away.

The CDR3 regions of human TCRbeta chains were analyzed by immunosequencing. The study's own analysis went as follows. Repertoire TCRs were checked for matches against a reference library of SARS-CoV-2-specific TCRs that had been generated using the MIRA antigen-specificity platform. Breadth meant the fraction of unique TCRs that were SARS-CoV-2-associated, whereas depth meant the fraction of total T cells that were SARS-CoV-2-associated. Using the MIRA data, each spike-specific TCR was mapped to the spike region that the TCR reacts to and placed in a CD4 or CD8 class. Log10-transformed breadth and depth values were compared by one-way ANOVA with Sidak's multiple comparisons tests. Not all clones reach the TCRdb copy of this immuneACCESS table, which keeps in-frame sequences only. Checked studies attribute under half of the gap to unresolved V genes and leave the rest unexplained. The V and J calls and clone size come from that table; D and trimming were worked out from the DNA. In this sample the table shows 95,000 to 100,000 clones, 88% of which occur a single time. The ten largest clones capture roughly 15% of the sample.

The sequence derives from an adult who received the AZD1222 COVID-19 vaccine. The sequencing used peripheral blood, collected 28 days after the second AZD1222 dose. The chain is made from TRBV30 and TRBJ2-1; 10 central nucleotides agree with TRBD2. The CDR3 region has the sequence CAWSASGSNEQFF. The base sequence is TGTGCCTGGAGTGCTAGCGGGAGTAATGAGCAGTTCTTC.